These T cell receptor beta chains were read from a single sample in a study of chemoradiotherapy in HPV16-positive cancers. Some clones are missing from TCRdb's copy, which holds only in-frame ones; the method was immunoSEQ multiplex PCR. Here the sample spans 7,900 or so clones, roughly nine tenths being singletons. The sample in question was blood, obtained from a patient who underwent chemoradiotherapy. Receptor source: a human donor with HPV-associated anogenital cancer. The CDR3 runs from the conserved cysteine through the conserved F or W. The size entry is marked missing in some rows and otherwise reads once, few, many or a size class.

>NA|TRBJ2-2|TRBV7-8
CASSPDQSGNSNTGELFF
>NA|TRBJ2-3|TRBV27
CASSLSRNPSTDTQYF
>once|TRBJ1-1|TRBV29-1
CSGVQGPNTEAFF
>NA|TRBJ1-5|TRBV27
CASSLSGNNQPQHF
>NA|TRBJ2-5|TRBV27
CASSSWGGEETQYF
>NA|TRBJ2-7|TRBV5-5
CASSNFLSSKGYEQYF
>NA|TRBJ2-5|TRBV7-8
CASSFQVEATIFQETQYF
>NA|TRBJ2-7|TRBV11-2
CASSLGWRGSYEQYF
>NA|TRBJ1-1|TRBV6-5
CASSRGQVTEAFF
>NA|TRBJ2-3|TRBV5-4
CASSFGLSTSTDTQYF
>NA|TRBJ2-4|TRBV18
CASSQSWTGENIQYF
>NA|TRBJ2-5|TRBV28
CASSSPDRQETQYF
>NA|TRBJ2-1|TRBV18
CASSPPRGFSYNEQFF
>NA|TRBJ2-6|TRBV18
CASSPRDRSSGANVLTF
>once|TRBJ2-7|TRBV2
CASSEVGGDSEQYF
>few|TRBJ1-2|TRBV6-6
CASAPGANYGYTF
>NA|TRBJ2-3|TRBV10-3
CAISGTAEDTQYF
>few|TRBJ1-5|TRBV4-2
CASSQDSTALYNQPQHF
>NA|TRBJ1-1|TRBV11-2
CASSQDPNQENTEAFF
>NA|TRBJ1-6|TRBV6-5
CASSYSNYSPLHF
>NA|TRBJ2-7|TRBV6-5
CASSYGSVSYEQYF
>NA|TRBJ1-3|TRBV7-8
CASSLSSGNTIYF
>NA|TRBJ2-1|TRBV5-1
CASSLVGLLNEQFF
>NA|TRBJ1-1|TRBV29-1
CSGSPGWGMNTEAFF
>NA|TRBJ1-1|TRBV20-1
CSARWDTEAFF
>NA|TRBJ2-1|TRBV11-3
CASSSGGEPYNEQFF
>NA|TRBJ1-2|TRBV14
CASSQRGNDGYTF
>NA|TRBJ1-1|TRBV7-6
CASSFGVMNTEAFF
>NA|TRBJ1-1|TRBV5-1
CASSFAFTSTEAFF
>NA|TRBJ2-1|TRBV7-2
CASTDRGTHNEQFF
>NA|TRBJ1-6|TRBV6-1
CASRDTDRDSPLHF
>few|TRBJ1-1|TRBV7-9
CASSPETEAFF
>NA|TRBJ2-5|TRBV5-1
CASSLIEGGWETQYF
>NA|TRBJ1-2|TRBV2
CASNDRGWGYTF
>once|TRBJ2-1|TRBV5-1
CASRERSGADSEQFF
>NA|TRBJ2-5|TRBV19
CASSKSLLAGIQETQYF
>few|TRBJ1-1|TRBV9
CASSPEFPGNTEAFF
>NA|TRBJ2-1|TRBV25-1
CASSGVVELNEQFF
>NA|TRBJ2-2|TRBV30
CAWSQAAGELFF
>once|TRBJ2-5|TRBV5-1
CASSSTGGSVQETQYF
>NA|TRBJ1-3|TRBV2
CASRDRGNTIYF
>once|TRBJ2-2|TRBV6-5
CASSYGTGDTGELFF
>NA|TRBJ1-1|TRBV5-6
CASSSRTEAFF
>NA|TRBJ2-2|TRBV13
CASSFRDRANTGELFF
>NA|TRBJ2-7|TRBV4-3
CASSQETGGSYEQYF
>NA|TRBJ1-2|TRBV10-3
CAISDAAGANYGYTF
>NA|TRBJ2-2|TRBV6-1
CASSVGRGTGELFF